This TCR beta chain was recovered during a study of T cell changes during pregnancy in multiple sclerosis. Repertoires were generated with immunoSEQ multiplex PCR, while TCRdb's copy carries only in-frame clones and drops some. The table has tens of thousands of clones, approximately 90% seen once. V shed 0 bases, J shed 7 bases, and the junction held 6 bases outside the gene matches. This CDR3 region has 16 residues. Germline V gives CDR1 LGHNA, CDR2 YNFKEQ. The specimen was CD4+ T cells from peripheral blood mononuclear cells, collected in the second trimester of pregnancy. The rearrangement links TRBV4-2 to TRBJ1-4; TRBD1 matches at 9 bases. This receptor was identified in a female donor in good health, enrolled as a control in a pregnancy study. As DNA, the CDR3 is TGTGCCAGCAGCCAAGACGACAGGGGGACGTTTGAAAAACTGTTTTTT. As protein: CASSQDDRGTFEKLFF.